This T cell receptor (beta chain) was sequenced for a study of blood T cell repertoires in COVID-19. The CDR3 consists of 16 residues. The junction had 16 bases not matched to a gene; V was cut back by 8 bases and J by 8 bases. The germline CDR1 and CDR2 sequences are MNHEY and SMNVEV (reference sequence). Generated by immunoSEQ multiplex PCR, the TCRdb table keeps only in-frame clones and is missing some. Here the sample spans approximately 360,000 clones, around 87% being singletons. The sequence was collected from a man in his forties in a cohort exposed to, infected with or recovered from COVID-19 (not recorded which). The specimen sequenced was PBMCs or T cells enriched from blood (not recorded which). The rearrangement joins TRBV27 to TRBJ2-1, with 9 nucleotides matching TRBD2. In nucleotides, the CDR3 is TGTGCCAGCCGTTCCTTCGCTAGCGGGATTAGGGATGAGCAGTTCTTC. It is translated as CASRSFASGIRDEQFF.